These T cell receptor beta chains were read from a single sample in a study of cytomegalovirus exposure and HLA in healthy donors. Using immunoSEQ multiplex PCR, the repertoire was profiled, and TCRdb retains in-frame clones only, with some absent. The sample records roughly 59,000 clones, approximately 92% being singletons. The sequencing sample was made of PBMCs. These receptors came from a man aged 18-30 years in good health and CMV-seropositive. The conserved cysteine and the conserved F or W are not part of the CDR3 here.

v_gene	j_gene	CDR3aa
TRBV4-1	TRBJ2-7	ASSQTELRRPVIAEQY
TRBV19	TRBJ1-5	ASSTVSNQPQH
TRBV27	TRBJ2-1	ASSPAYNEQF
TRBV5-6	TRBJ2-7	ASSPRQSEQY
TRBV27	TRBJ2-7	ASRTLGQSYEQY
TRBV27	TRBJ1-2	ASSFGQGGPYGYT
TRBV11-2	TRBJ1-3	ASSRQGAGNTIY
TRBV30	TRBJ1-5	ALGQGNQPQH
TRBV10-2	TRBJ2-5	ASSQWLAGEWENQETQY
TRBV4-1	TRBJ1-2	ASSQAAGLQESIGYT
TRBV18	TRBJ2-7	ASSPVGQAGDYEQY
TRBV6-1	TRBJ2-1	ASRVAGGPVYEQF
TRBV4-1	TRBJ2-1	ASSQERDSYNEQF
TRBV5-1	TRBJ2-1	ASSGQGTDEQF
TRBV7-8	TRBJ2-4	ASSTGFIAKNIQY
TRBV5-1	TRBJ2-5	ASSLGSGPSGEETQY
TRBV19	TRBJ1-2	ASDDLRGYGYT
TRBV7-2	TRBJ2-3	ASSFRDSTDTQY
TRBV4-1	TRBJ2-7	ASSQVNRDRDLYEQY
TRBV19	TRBJ2-3	ASSGLGASDTQY
TRBV27	TRBJ1-1	ASSLHRGLNTEAF
TRBV18	TRBJ2-7	ASSRLSGSDYEQY
TRBV10-2	TRBJ1-1	ASRLGQAEAF
TRBV2	TRBJ2-7	ASSLGPDYEQY
TRBV7-3	TRBJ2-2	ASSLTSGIRPGELF
TRBV6-5	TRBJ1-5	ASRSGQGAVQPQH
TRBV9	TRBJ1-1	ASSVDRVGRTEAF
TRBV10-1	TRBJ1-5	ASSASEGLDDQPQH
TRBV6-6	TRBJ2-1	ASSYGTRFNEQF
TRBV7-6	TRBJ2-7	ASSSPGLGLGYEQY
TRBV21-1	TRBJ2-7	ASSKARCSLRGRAYEQY
TRBV11-2	TRBJ2-7	ASSLSPGTGSEQY
TRBV9	TRBJ2-1	ASSARQDSYNEQF
TRBV28	TRBJ2-4	ASSPSRGGKNIQY
TRBV5-1	TRBJ2-5	ASSLYPSPSGIPGETQY
TRBV11-2	TRBJ2-1	ASSPLAGRSYNEQF
TRBV29-1	TRBJ2-1	SLSQTETPGGEQF
TRBV11-3	TRBJ2-3	ASAKSFSTDTQY
TRBV5-1	TRBJ2-7	ASSPQSGSYEQY
TRBV6-1	TRBJ1-1	ASALGANTEAF
TRBV6-6	TRBJ2-5	ASSYSRYQETQY
TRBV11-1	TRBJ2-2	ASSLELNTGELF
TRBV5-1	TRBJ2-3	ASSGTSGSSTDTQY
TRBV6-4	TRBJ2-3	ASSPIAGAADTQY
TRBV28	TRBJ2-7	ASSPPDTRPLYEQY
TRBV5-1	TRBJ2-3	ASSSLGGTDTQY
TRBV6-5	TRBJ2-7	ASSLSVNSYEQY
TRBV7-9	TRBJ1-1	ASSPVTGGWAF
TRBV7-6	TRBJ2-5	ASSLGRSVGAED
TRBV19	TRBJ2-2	ASYSGRTNTGELF
TRBV30	TRBJ2-5	AWTVALATETQY
TRBV14	TRBJ2-1	ASSPSLLSGRPYNEQF
TRBV7-8	TRBJ1-1	ASSLRGSWQLNTEAF